This TCR beta chain is from a study of cytomegalovirus exposure and HLA in healthy donors. General observations from the study: Some TCR beta chains (around 160 of them) were listed as cytomegalovirus-associated. Roughly even sequencing depth across donors was the assumption behind the presence/absence analyses. With high specificity and sensitivity, the classifier reportedly diagnosed cytomegalovirus status.

Germline CDR1 SEHNR, CDR2 FQNEAQ (reference sequence). The J segment lost 6 bases and the V segment lost 5 bases, leaving 7 bases of the junction unmatched. The CDR3 contains 15 residues. The PCR employed 60 Vbeta primers together with 13 Jbeta primers. Libraries were prepared by immunoSEQ multiplex PCR; TCRdb keeps only in-frame clonotypes and omits some of them. The profile shows 200,000 to 250,000 clones, roughly 83% of them singletons. With respect to this clone: Antigen specificity is unknown.

The chain has TRBV7-9 and TRBJ1-4; 9 nucleotides align to TRBD1. The sample taken for sequencing was PBMCs. This TCR was sampled from a boy between 2 and 10 years old in good health and CMV-seronegative. The CDR3 sequence: CASSPAGQGYEKLFF. Here the CDR3 DNA reads TGTGCCAGCAGCCCGGCGGGACAGGGTTATGAAAAACTGTTTTTT.